This passage covers 11 T cell receptor beta chains from one sample sequenced in a study of memory CD4+ T cells and cytomegalovirus serostatus. Single viable CD3+CD4+CD8-CD45RO+ cells were sorted as the memory CD4+ T cells. Generated by immunoSEQ multiplex PCR, the TCRdb table keeps only in-frame clones and is missing some. Of approximately 53,000 clones in the sample, about 78% were seen once. Sequences were obtained from memory CD4+ T cells from blood. The receptors come from an adult in good health and CMV-seronegative.

The chain uses TRBV29-1 and TRBJ1-2, with TRBD1 as a possible D gene (6 bases). The CDR3 extends over 13 amino acids. CDR1 and CDR2 (germline): SQVTM, ANQGSEA. V was cut by 6 bases and J by 1 base, with 12 bases left in between. The CDR3 nucleotides are TGCAGCGTCGTCCTACAGGGTAACTATGGCTACACCTTC. Its translation is CSVVLQGNYGYTF.

This clone was seen once. V gene TRBV6-6 combines with J gene TRBJ2-2; 11 bases map to TRBD1. Losses at the gene ends were 4 bases for V and 4 bases for J; bases not matched to a gene: 5. CDR1 is MNHNY, CDR2 SVGAGI, per germline (reference sequence). The CDR3 has 16 residues. This CDR3 reads CASSSTGTGGTGELFF. CDR3 sequence (DNA): TGTGCCAGCAGTTCCACCGGGACAGGGGGCACCGGGGAGCTGTTTTTT.

V gene TRBV15 combines with J gene TRBJ2-3, with D uncertain. Trimming cost V 0 bases and J 7 bases, with 8 bases left between them. CDR3 size: 13 residues. Per the germline V gene, CDR1 is LNHNV and CDR2 is YYDKDF (reference sequence). The CDR3 loop reads CATSRDIKYTQYF. The CDR3 nucleotides are TGTGCCACCAGCAGAGATATCAAGTATACGCAGTATTTT.

The CDR3: CASLGGLAGVSYEQYF. As DNA, the CDR3 is TGCGCCAGCTTGGGGGGATTAGCGGGAGTATCCTACGAGCAGTACTTC. The gene calls are TRBV10-2 and TRBJ2-7; 9 bases align to TRBD2. The CDR3 extends over 16 amino acids. The V segment lost 8 bases and the J segment 1 base; nucleotides outside the gene matches: 12. The germline V gene has CDR1 WSHSY and CDR2 SAAADI.

The genes are TRBV5-4 and TRBJ2-6; D gene unclear. Germline V gene data show CDR1 as SGHNT and CDR2 as YYREEE (reference sequence). Trimming stripped 0 bases from V and 2 bases from J, with 6 bases between. CDR3 length: 15 residues. The CDR3 bases are TGTGCCAGCAGCTTGGGGGGAACTGGGGCCAACGTCCTGACTTTC. This gives the protein CASSLGGTGANVLTF.

This clone was picked up a small number of times. The chain employs TRBV27 and TRBJ2-7; possible D gene TRBD2, 5 bases. Germline assignment: CDR1 MNHEY and CDR2 SMNVEV (reference sequence). The CDR3 contains 15 residues. Trimming took off 6 bases at V and 2 bases at J, with 17 bases between the two ends. The CDR3: CASSLRRGRAYEQYF. CDR3 bases: TGTGCCAGCAGCCTGAGACGGGGTAGGGCCTACGAGCAGTACTTC.

This chain links TRBV5-4 with TRBJ2-3; 11 positions agree with TRBD2. Germline lookup yields CDR1 SGHNT and CDR2 YYREEE (reference sequence). The CDR3 has 16 amino acids. V gave up 0 bases and J gave up 4 bases; unmatched junction bases: 4. As DNA, the CDR3 is TGTGCCAGCAGCTTGGTGGGGACTAGCGGCTCAGATACGCAGTATTTT. The encoded protein is CASSLVGTSGSDTQYF.

The chain is built from TRBV10-2 and TRBJ2-7, with a tentative D call TRBD2 (6 bases). Germline lookup yields CDR1 WSHSY and CDR2 SAAADI. The CDR3 is made up of 13 amino acids. The V and J ends lost 7 bases and 2 bases respectively, with 12 bases between them. The CDR3 coding sequence is TGCGCCAGCAAGGCCGGAGGGACCTACGAGCAGTACTTC. As protein: CASKAGGTYEQYF.

The CDR3 nucleotides read TGTGCCAGCAGCCAGACGACCGATTCCTACGAGCAGTACTTC. Its translation is CASSQTTDSYEQYF. V is TRBV7-8 and J is TRBJ2-7; D not resolved. This CDR3 region has 14 residues. Germline V gene data show CDR1 as SGHVS and CDR2 as FQNEAQ. V lost 5 bases to trimming and J lost 1 base, with 12 bases between them. Full variable domain (outside the CDR3, taken from reference TRBV7-8 and TRBJ2-7): GAGVSQSPRYKVAKRGQDVALRCDPISGHVSLFWYQQALGQGPEFLTYFQNEAQLDKSGLPSDRFFAERPEGSVSTLKIQRTQQEDSAVYLCASSQTTDSYEQYFGPGTRLTVT.

This chain joins TRBV5-1 and TRBJ2-2, with no clear D. Germline V gene sequence: CDR1 SGHRS, CDR2 YFSETQ. CDR3 length: 11 amino acids. Trimming cost V 2 bases and J 6 bases, with 2 bases left between them. In DNA, the CDR3 is TGCGCCAGCAGCTTCGCCGGGGAGCTGTTTTTT. Translation gives CASSFAGELFF.

This chain links TRBV30 with TRBJ2-3; maybe TRBD2 (5 bases). The V gene lost 2 bases and the J gene lost 0 bases, with 9 bases spanning the gap. This CDR3 has 14 residues. Germline V gives CDR1 GTSNPN, CDR2 SVGIG (reference sequence). CDR3: CAWSFGGSTDTQYF. Here the CDR3 DNA reads TGTGCCTGGAGTTTTGGCGGGAGCACAGATACGCAGTATTTT.